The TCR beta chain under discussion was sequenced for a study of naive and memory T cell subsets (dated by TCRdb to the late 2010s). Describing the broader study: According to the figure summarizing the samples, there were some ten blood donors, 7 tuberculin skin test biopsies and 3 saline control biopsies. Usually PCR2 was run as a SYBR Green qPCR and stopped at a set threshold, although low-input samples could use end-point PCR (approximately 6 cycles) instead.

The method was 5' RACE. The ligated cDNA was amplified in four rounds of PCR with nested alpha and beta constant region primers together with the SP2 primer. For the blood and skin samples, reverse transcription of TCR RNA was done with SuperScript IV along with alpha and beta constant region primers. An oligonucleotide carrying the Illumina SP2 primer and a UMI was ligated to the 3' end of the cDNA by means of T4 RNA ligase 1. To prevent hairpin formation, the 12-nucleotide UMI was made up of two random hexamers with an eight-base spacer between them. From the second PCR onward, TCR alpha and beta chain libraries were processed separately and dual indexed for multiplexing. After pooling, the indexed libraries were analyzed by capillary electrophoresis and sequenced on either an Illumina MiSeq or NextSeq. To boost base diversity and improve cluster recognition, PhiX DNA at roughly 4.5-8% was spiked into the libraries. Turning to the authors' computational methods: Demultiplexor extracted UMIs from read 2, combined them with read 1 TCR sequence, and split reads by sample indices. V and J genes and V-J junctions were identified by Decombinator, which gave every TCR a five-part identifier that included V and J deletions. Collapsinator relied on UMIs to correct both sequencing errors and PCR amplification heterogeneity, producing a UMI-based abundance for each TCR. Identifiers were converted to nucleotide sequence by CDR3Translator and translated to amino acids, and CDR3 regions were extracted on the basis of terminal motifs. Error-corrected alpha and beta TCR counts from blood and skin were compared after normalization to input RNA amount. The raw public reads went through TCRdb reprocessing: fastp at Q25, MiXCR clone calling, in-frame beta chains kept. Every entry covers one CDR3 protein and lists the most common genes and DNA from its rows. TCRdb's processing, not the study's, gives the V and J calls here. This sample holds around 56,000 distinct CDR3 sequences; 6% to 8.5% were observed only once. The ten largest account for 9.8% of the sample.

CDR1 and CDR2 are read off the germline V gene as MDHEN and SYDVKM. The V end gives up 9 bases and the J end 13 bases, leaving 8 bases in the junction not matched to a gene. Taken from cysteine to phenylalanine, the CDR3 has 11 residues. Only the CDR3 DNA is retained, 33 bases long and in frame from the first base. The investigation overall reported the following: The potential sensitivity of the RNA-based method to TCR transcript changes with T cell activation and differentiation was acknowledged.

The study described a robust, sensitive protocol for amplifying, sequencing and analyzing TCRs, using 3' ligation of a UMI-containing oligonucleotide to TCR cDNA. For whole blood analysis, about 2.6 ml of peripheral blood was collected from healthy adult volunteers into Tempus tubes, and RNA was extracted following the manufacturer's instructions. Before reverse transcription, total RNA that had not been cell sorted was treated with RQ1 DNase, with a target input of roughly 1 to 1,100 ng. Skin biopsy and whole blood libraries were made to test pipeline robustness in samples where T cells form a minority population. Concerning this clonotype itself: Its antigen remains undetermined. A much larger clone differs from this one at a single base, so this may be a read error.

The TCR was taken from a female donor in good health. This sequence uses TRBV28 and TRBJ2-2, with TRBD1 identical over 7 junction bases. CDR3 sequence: CARRGLGRLFF. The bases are TGTGCCAGAAGGGGGCTTGGTAGGCTGTTTTTT.